This TCR beta chain was recovered during a study of cytomegalovirus exposure and HLA in healthy donors. Concerning this clone: Antigen unknown.

Notes on the study in general: Despite most TCR sequences being rare, some public TCRs occurred in many donors. Across donors, presence/absence analyses took sequencing depth to be roughly uniform.

V lost 4 bases and J 3 bases, leaving 13 bases between the germline ends. Germline V CDR1 and CDR2: MNHNY, SVGAGI (reference sequence). This CDR3 comprises 14 residues. The study ran its PCR with 60 Vbeta and 13 Jbeta primers. Produced via immunoSEQ multiplex PCR; TCRdb's table is partial and in-frame only. Of some 200,000 clones in the sample, 75% to 85% were seen once. Sample: PBMCs. The rearrangement joins TRBV6-6 to TRBJ2-7, with D possibly matching TRBD2 (5 bases). This receptor was taken from a woman aged 30 to 39 in good health and CMV-seronegative. The CDR3 loop is CASSFSLVLYEQYF. The CDR3 nucleotides read TGTGCCAGCAGTTTCTCACTAGTACTCTACGAGCAGTACTTC.